This T cell receptor (beta chain) was recovered during a study of T-cell memory formation after mild COVID-19. TCRdb reprocessed the 5' RACE reads via MiXCR and lists one record per CDR3 protein. The sample lists around 320,000 distinct CDR3 sequences, under 30% occurring once. Study-wide findings and caveats: The authors did not confirm SARS-CoV-2 specificity of second-wave clones peaking day 37.

Germline CDR1 is SGHTA and CDR2 is FQGNSA. There are 16 residues in the CDR3. Trimming removed 5 bases at V and 5 bases at J, with 18 bases between. On this clonotype: Its antigen is not identified.

Sequenced: PBMCs or a T cell subset sorted from them (not recorded which). J is TRBJ2-2 and V is TRBV7-2; D tentatively reads TRBD1 or TRBD2 (5 bases each). This TCR came from an adult woman who had mild COVID-19 (a few samples of this study predate the infection). Cell type and time point are not known. CDR3 DNA: TGTGCCAGCAGCCGGGACGTTTCGTTTAAAACCGGGGAGCTGTTTTTT. Its translation: CASSRDVSFKTGELFF.